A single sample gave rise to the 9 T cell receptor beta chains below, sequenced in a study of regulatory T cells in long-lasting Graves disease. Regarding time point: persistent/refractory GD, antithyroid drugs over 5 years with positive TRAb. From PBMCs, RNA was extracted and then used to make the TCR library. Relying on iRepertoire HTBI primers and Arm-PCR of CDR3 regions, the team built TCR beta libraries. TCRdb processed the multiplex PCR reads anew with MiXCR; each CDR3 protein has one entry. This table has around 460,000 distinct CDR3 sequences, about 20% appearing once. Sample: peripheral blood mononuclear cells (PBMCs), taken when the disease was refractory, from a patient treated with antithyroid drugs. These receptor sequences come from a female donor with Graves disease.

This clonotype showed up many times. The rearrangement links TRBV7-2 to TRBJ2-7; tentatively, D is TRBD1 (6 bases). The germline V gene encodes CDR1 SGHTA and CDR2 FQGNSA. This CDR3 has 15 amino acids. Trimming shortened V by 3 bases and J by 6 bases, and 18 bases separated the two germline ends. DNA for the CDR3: TGTGCCAGCAGCTTCCGAGCGGCCCGAGGGGGCGAGCAGTACTTC. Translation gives CASSFRAARGGEQYF. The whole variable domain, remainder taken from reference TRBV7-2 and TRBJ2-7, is GAGVSQSPSNKVTEKGKDVELRCDPISGHTALYWYRQSLGQGLEFLIYFQGNSAPDKSGLPSDRFSAERTGGSVSTLTIQRTQQEDSAVYLCASSFRAARGGEQYFGPGTRLTVT.

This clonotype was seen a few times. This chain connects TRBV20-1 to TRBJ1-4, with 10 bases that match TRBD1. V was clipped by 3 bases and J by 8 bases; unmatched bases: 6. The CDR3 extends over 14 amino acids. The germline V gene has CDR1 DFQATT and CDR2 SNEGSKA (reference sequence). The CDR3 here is CSARGDRGLEKLFF. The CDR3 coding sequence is TGCAGTGCTAGGGGAGACAGGGGGCTGGAAAAACTGTTTTTT.

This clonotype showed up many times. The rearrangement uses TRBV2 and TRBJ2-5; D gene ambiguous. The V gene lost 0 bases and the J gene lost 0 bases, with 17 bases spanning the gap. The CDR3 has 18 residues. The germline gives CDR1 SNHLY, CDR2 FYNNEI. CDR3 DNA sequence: TGTGCCAGCAGTGAAGCGCTTCGCGTTGCAATGTACCAAGAGACCCAGTACTTC. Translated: CASSEALRVAMYQETQYF.

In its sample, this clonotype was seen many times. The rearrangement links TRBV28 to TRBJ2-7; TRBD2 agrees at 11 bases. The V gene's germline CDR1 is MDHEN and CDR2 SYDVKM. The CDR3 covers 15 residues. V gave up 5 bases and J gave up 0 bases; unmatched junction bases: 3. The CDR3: CASSKTSGNSYEQYF. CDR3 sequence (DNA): TGTGCCAGCAGTAAGACTAGCGGGAACTCCTACGAGCAGTACTTC.

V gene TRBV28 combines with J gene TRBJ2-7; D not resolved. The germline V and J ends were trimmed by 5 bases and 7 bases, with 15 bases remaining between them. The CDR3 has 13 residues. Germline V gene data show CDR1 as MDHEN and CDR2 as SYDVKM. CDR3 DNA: TGTGCCAGCAGTATCCCCCCCTTGAGGGAGCAGTACTTC. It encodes CASSIPPLREQYF.

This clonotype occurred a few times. CDR3 residues: CASRETWPQHF. The CDR3 DNA reads as TGCGCCAGCAGGGAAACGTGGCCCCAGCATTTT. The chain recombines TRBV5-1 with TRBJ1-5; D ambiguous. CDR3 length equals 11 residues. Deletions cut 5 bases from V and 9 bases from J, with 9 bases between. Germline V lookup: CDR1 SGHRS, CDR2 YFSETQ.

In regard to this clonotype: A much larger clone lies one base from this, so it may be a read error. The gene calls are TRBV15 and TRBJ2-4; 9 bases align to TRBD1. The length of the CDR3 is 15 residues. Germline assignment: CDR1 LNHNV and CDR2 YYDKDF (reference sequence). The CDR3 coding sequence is TGTGCCACCAGCACTATAACAGGGGGCGGAAACACTCAGTACTTC. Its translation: CATSTITGGGNTQYF.

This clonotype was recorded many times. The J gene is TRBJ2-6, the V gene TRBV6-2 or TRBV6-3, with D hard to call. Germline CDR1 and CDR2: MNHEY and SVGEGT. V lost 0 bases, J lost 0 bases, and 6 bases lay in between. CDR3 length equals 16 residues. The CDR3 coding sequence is TGTGCCAGCAGTTACTCCACCAGCTCTGGGGCCAACGTCCTGACTTTC. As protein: CASSYSTSSGANVLTF.

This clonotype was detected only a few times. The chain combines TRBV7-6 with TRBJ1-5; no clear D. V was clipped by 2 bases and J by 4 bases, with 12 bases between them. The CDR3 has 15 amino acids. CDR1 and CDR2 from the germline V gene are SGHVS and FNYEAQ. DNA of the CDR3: TGTGCCAGCAGCTTAAGCACAGACGGGAATCAGCCCCAGCATTTT. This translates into CASSLSTDGNQPQHF.